This is a list of T cell receptor beta chains from one sample in a study of beta chain features in type 1 diabetes. Method: immunoSEQ multiplex PCR; TCRdb's copy keeps in-frame clones and lacks some. The profile shows a few hundred thousand clones, around 12% of them singletons. Sample: naive CD4+ T cells from blood. The receptors were gathered from a woman under 30 with type 1 diabetes. Both conserved end residues are part of each CDR3. The D gene is left open where the match is weak. Clone size appears in some rows only: once, few, many, or a class for an expanded clone.

.,TRBJ1-1,TRBV21-1,.,TGTGCCAGCAGCAAAGGTGACAGGACGGCTGAAGCTTTCTTT,CASSKGDRTAEAFF
TRBD2,TRBJ2-5,TRBV5-1,.,TGCGCCAGCAGCTCAACCGGGACTACTGTTCAGTACTTC,CASSSTGTTVQYF
.,TRBJ1-1,TRBV5-1,.,TGCGCCAGCACCCTAGGGGCTGAAGCTTTCTTT,CASTLGAEAFF
.,TRBJ2-5,TRBV7-2,few,TGTGCCAGCAGTCTTCGGGACTCGCGGGAGACCCAGTACTTC,CASSLRDSRETQYF
.,TRBJ1-6,TRBV7-2,few,TGTGCCAGCAGCTCAGACTATAATTCACCCCTCCACTTT,CASSSDYNSPLHF
TRBD2,TRBJ2-4,TRBV7-2,.,TGTGCCAGCAGCACGGGGGCGGGGGGCCGGAACATTCAGTACTTC,CASSTGAGGRNIQYF
TRBD1,TRBJ2-4,TRBV5-1,few,TGCGCCAGCAGCTTGGCCCGGAGCCAGGGGGACATTCAGTACTTC,CASSLARSQGDIQYF
TRBD1,TRBJ2-5,TRBV4-3,few,TGCGCCAGCAGCCGGTCCCGCGCAGGGGGCCAAATCCAAGAGACCCAGTACTTC,CASSRSRAGGQIQETQYF
.,TRBJ2-2,TRBV15,.,TGTGCCACCAGCACTGCGGCTCTCGGCGAGCTGTTTTTT,CATSTAALGELFF
TRBD1,TRBJ2-7,TRBV4-3,few,TGCGCCAGCAGCCCCAATCCCCCGGGACAGGGTGGGATCTACGAGCAGTACTTC,CASSPNPPGQGGIYEQYF
.,TRBJ1-1,TRBV19,.,TGTGCCAGTAGTCCTCGACAGATGAACACTGAAGCTTTCTTT,CASSPRQMNTEAFF
TRBD1,TRBJ2-7,TRBV7-2,.,TGTGCCAGCAGCGTGACAGGGTCTCTTGAGCAGTACTTC,CASSVTGSLEQYF
.,TRBJ2-7,TRBV29-1,few,TGCAGCGCCGCACGGACACCTAGCTCCTACGAGCAGTACTTC,CSAARTPSSYEQYF
.,TRBJ2-1,TRBV10-3,few,TGTGCCATCCGAACTGTAAGCTACAATGAGCAGTTCTTC,CAIRTVSYNEQFF
TRBD1,TRBJ1-5,TRBV18,few,TGTGCCAGCTCACCTCCAGCGGACAGGGACGCCCAGCATTTT,CASSPPADRDAQHF
TRBD1,TRBJ2-7,TRBV16,.,TGTGCCAGCAGCCACTCACAGGGGGGAGAGCAGTACTTC,CASSHSQGGEQYF
.,TRBJ2-1,TRBV7-9,few,TGTGCCGGGAGGCAGACTCCTACAGTAAAGTGCCAGTTCTTC,CAGRQTPTVKCQFF
TRBD2,TRBJ2-6,TRBV5-4,.,TGTGCCAGCAGTTTGAGCGGGAGGGCTGGGGCCAACGTCCTGACTTTC,CASSLSGRAGANVLTF
.,TRBJ2-3,TRBV5-4,few,TGTGCCAGCAGCGGGAAGCTAGCCAGCACAGATACGCAGTATTTT,CASSGKLASTDTQYF
.,TRBJ2-1,TRBV6-5,.,TGTGCCAGCAGTTACTCGATAGTCTCAGGGAATGAGCAGTTCTTC,CASSYSIVSGNEQFF
.,TRBJ2-5,TRBV7-9,.,TGTGCCAGCAGCTCCTGGGAGGGGGACGGGACCCAGTACTTC,CASSSWEGDGTQYF
TRBD1,TRBJ2-4,TRBV5-4,.,TGTGCCAGCGGGAACAGGGGGGACAAAAACATTCAGTACTTC,CASGNRGDKNIQYF
TRBD2,TRBJ2-7,TRBV27,.,TGTGCCAGCAGCCCTCGGGGGGGCCTCTCCTACGAGCAGTACTTC,CASSPRGGLSYEQYF
.,TRBJ2-5,TRBV6-5,.,TGTGCCAGCAGGCTGTCGGGTCAAGAGACCCAGTACTTC,CASRLSGQETQYF
TRBD1,TRBJ2-2,TRBV18,few,TGTGCCAGCTCACCACGGACAGGGTGGGACACCGGGGAGCTGTTTTTT,CASSPRTGWDTGELFF
TRBD1,TRBJ1-5,TRBV29-1,few,TGCAGCGTTCGACAGGGATTGCAGCCCCAGCATTTT,CSVRQGLQPQHF
TRBD1,TRBJ2-7,TRBV11-3,.,TGTGCCAGCAGCTTATTCCGACAGGGAGTGCAGTACTTC,CASSLFRQGVQYF
TRBD1,TRBJ1-2,TRBV18,.,TGTGCCAGCTCACCGGACAGGGCTGGCTACACCTTC,CASSPDRAGYTF
.,TRBJ2-1,TRBV29-1,few,TGCAGCGTTGAACCGAGGCTAGCGAGGAATGAGCAGTTCTTC,CSVEPRLARNEQFF
.,TRBJ2-2,TRBV5-1,.,TGCGCCAGCAGTCCTATCCCCGGGGAGCTGTTTTTT,CASSPIPGELFF
.,TRBJ2-7,TRBV19,.,TGTGCCAGTAGTATGGGGGCGGGCTCCTCCTACGAGCAGTACTTC,CASSMGAGSSYEQYF
.,TRBJ2-7,TRBV4-1,.,TGCGCCAGCAGCCAAACGGGGATTCGCCTCCACGAGCAGTACTTC,CASSQTGIRLHEQYF
TRBD2,TRBJ2-7,TRBV5-4,few,TGTGCCAGCAGCAAGACTAGCGGGAGAGGGGACGAGCAGTACTTC,CASSKTSGRGDEQYF
.,TRBJ1-5,TRBV6-5,.,TGTGCCAGCAGTTACGGGGGGGCAGGACAGCCCCAGCATTTT,CASSYGGAGQPQHF
.,TRBJ1-1,TRBV6-5,.,TGTGCCAGCAGTTACGGGGGCGCGGTCACTGAAGCTTTCTTT,CASSYGGAVTEAFF
TRBD1,TRBJ2-4,TRBV25-1,few,TGTGCCGCACAGGGGGTAAACATTCAGTACTTC,CAAQGVNIQYF
.,TRBJ2-2,TRBV30,.,TGTGCCTTGGGTTGGGGAGGGGGGGTCACCGGGGAGCTGTTTTTT,CALGWGGGVTGELFF
.,TRBJ1-2,TRBV14,few,TGTGCCAGCAGCGGAGGGGACGGCGGTACCTTC,CASSGGDGGTF
.,TRBJ1-5,TRBV28,.,TGTGCCAGCAGTTTGGTGGGGGGAGGCAATCAGCCCCAGCATTTT,CASSLVGGGNQPQHF
.,TRBJ1-1,TRBV5-6,.,TGTGCCAGCAGCTCTACAGCGAACACTGAAGCTTTCTTT,CASSSTANTEAFF
TRBD2,TRBJ2-7,TRBV7-2,.,TGTGCCAGCAGCTACACTAGCGGGGACCACTACGAGCAGTACTTC,CASSYTSGDHYEQYF